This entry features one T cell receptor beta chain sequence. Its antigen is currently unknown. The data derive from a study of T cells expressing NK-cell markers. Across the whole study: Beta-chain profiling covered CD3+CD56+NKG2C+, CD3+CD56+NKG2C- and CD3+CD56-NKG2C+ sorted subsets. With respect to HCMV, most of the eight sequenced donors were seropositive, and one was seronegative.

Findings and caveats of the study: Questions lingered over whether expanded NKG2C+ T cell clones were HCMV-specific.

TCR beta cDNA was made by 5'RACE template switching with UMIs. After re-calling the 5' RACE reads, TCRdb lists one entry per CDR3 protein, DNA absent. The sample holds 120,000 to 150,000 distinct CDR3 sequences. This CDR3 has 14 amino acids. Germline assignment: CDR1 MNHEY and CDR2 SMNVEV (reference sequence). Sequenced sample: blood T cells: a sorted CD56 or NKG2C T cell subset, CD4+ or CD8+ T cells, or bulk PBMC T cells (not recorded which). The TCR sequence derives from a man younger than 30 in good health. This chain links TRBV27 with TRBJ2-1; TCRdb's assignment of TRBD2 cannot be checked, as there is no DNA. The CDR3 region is CASSLTAAVGEQFF.